This entry lists 9 T cell receptor beta chains sequenced from one sample in a study of CD8+ T cells in alopecia areata. The treatment denotes: oral pan-JAK inhibitor, 5-10 mg twice daily. In each case, RNA was isolated and then reverse transcribed into cDNA as the sequencing template. Some clones are missing from TCRdb's copy, which holds only in-frame ones; the method was immunoSEQ multiplex PCR. This sample has approximately 170,000 clones, with 60% found just once. Sample: CD4+ T cells sorted from blood, taken at week 24, from a patient treated with tofacitinib. Receptors originate from a human donor with alopecia areata.

The chain employs TRBV5-1 and TRBJ2-3; D gene uncertain. Germline V gene sequence: CDR1 SGHRS, CDR2 YFSETQ. V was clipped by 4 bases and J by 0 bases, with 6 bases between them. The CDR3 covers 13 residues. The CDR3 region is CASSRDSTDTQYF. In DNA form, the CDR3 reads TGCGCCAGCAGCAGAGACAGCACAGATACGCAGTATTTT.

The V gene is TRBV2, the J gene TRBJ1-5; TRBD1 aligns across 8 bases. CDR1 is SNHLY, CDR2 FYNNEI, per germline. Trimming removed 7 bases from V and 4 bases from J; junction bases left unmatched: 9. This CDR3 has 15 residues. CDR3 region: CASTPRGHGNQPQHF. Here the CDR3 DNA reads TGTGCCAGCACTCCCAGGGGGCATGGGAATCAGCCCCAGCATTTT.

This clone came up a few times. This sequence joins TRBV29-1 and TRBJ1-2; TRBD1 matches 10 bases. The V gene end was trimmed by 7 bases and the J gene end by 7 bases; junction bases not matched to a gene: 6. Germline V gene lookup returns CDR1 SQVTM and CDR2 ANQGSEA. This CDR3 is 12 amino acids long. Here the CDR3 reads CSARDRGGGYTF. CDR3 nucleotides: TGCAGCGCACGGGACAGGGGTGGTGGCTACACCTTC.

The table lists this clone with a count of one. J is TRBJ1-6 and V is TRBV6-6; D not certain. Per germline, CDR1 MNHNY and CDR2 SVGAGI (reference sequence). The CDR3 length is 14 residues. V lost 5 bases and J lost 0, with 5 bases in between. The CDR3 spells CASSPSSYNSPLHF. The CDR3 DNA reads as TGTGCCAGCAGTCCCAGCTCCTATAATTCACCCCTCCACTTT.

CDR3 sequence reads: CASSLGLAAYNEQFF. The CDR3 DNA sequence: TGTGCCAGCAGCCTGGGACTAGCGGCCTACAATGAGCAGTTCTTC. The chain carries TRBV2 and TRBJ2-1, with 11 bases aligning to TRBD2. Per the germline V gene, CDR1 is SNHLY and CDR2 is FYNNEI. Trimming took 6 bases from V and 2 from J; bases not matched to a gene: 3. CDR3 size: 15 residues.

V usage is TRBV11-3 and J usage is TRBJ2-3; 7 bases match TRBD2. Germline trimming cut 8 bases from V and 3 bases from J; bases unmatched to any gene: 5. Germline-derived CDR1 and CDR2 are SGHNT and YENEEA. The CDR3 is made up of 13 amino acids. This chain's CDR3 is CASAVGGTDTQYF. The CDR3 bases are TGTGCCAGCGCAGTGGGGGGGACAGATACGCAGTATTTT.

The chain recombines TRBV30 with TRBJ2-1; 9 bases are a match to TRBD2. Germline lookup yields CDR1 GTSNPN and CDR2 SVGIG (reference sequence). V trimming: 3 bases; J trimming: 2 bases; junction bases outside the gene matches: 2. CDR3 length: 14 residues. CDR3 in amino acids: CAWSAGGPYNEQFF. The CDR3, as DNA: TGTGCCTGGAGCGCGGGGGGGCCCTACAATGAGCAGTTCTTC.

V gene TRBV7-6 combines with J gene TRBJ2-2; D is ambiguous. Trimming took 2 bases from V and 0 from J, leaving 10 bases between them. Germline CDR1 reads SGHVS; CDR2 reads FNYEAQ. CDR3 length equals 16 residues. CDR3 coding DNA: TGTGCCAGCAGCTTACGCCAGGCCGCGAACACCGGGGAGCTGTTTTTT. Its protein product is CASSLRQAANTGELFF.

The chain couples TRBV2 to TRBJ2-1, with 7 bases lining up with TRBD1. Trimming took 9 bases from V and 5 from J; bases not matched to a gene: 7. CDR1 and CDR2 from the germline V gene are SNHLY and FYNNEI. The CDR3 sequence is 13 residues long. CDR3 sequence (DNA): TGTGCCAGTCTAACGGACAGGAACAATGAGCAGTTCTTC. This codes for CASLTDRNNEQFF.